These 11 T cell receptor beta chains originate from one sample sequenced in a study of T cells expressing NK-cell markers. TCRdb re-called the 5' RACE reads and shows each CDR3 protein once, DNA omitted. The sample's table shows roughly 430,000 distinct CDR3 sequences. Sequenced input: blood T cells: a sorted CD56 or NKG2C T cell subset, CD4+ or CD8+ T cells, or bulk PBMC T cells (not recorded which). These receptors were collected from a woman between 18 and 69 years old in good health.

The V gene is TRBV6-5, the J gene TRBJ1-3. Per the germline V gene, CDR1 is MNHEY and CDR2 is SVGAGI. This CDR3 spans 15 amino acids. The CDR3 loop reads CASSYEGLGGNTIYF.

Here the CDR3 reads CSAPTVSGNTIYF. This chain connects TRBV20-1 to TRBJ1-3. The CDR3 covers 13 residues. CDR1 and CDR2 (germline): DFQATT, SNEGSKA (reference sequence).

V gene TRBV4-2 combines with J gene TRBJ2-7; the TCRdb D gene call, TRBD2, has no DNA to confirm it. The length of the CDR3 is 15 residues. Germline CDR1 reads LGHNA; CDR2 reads YNFKEQ. CDR3 amino acids: CASSQEGGTSGRQNF.

The genes are TRBV5-4 and TRBJ1-5. The CDR3 has 14 residues. Looked up from germline, CDR1 is SGHNT and CDR2 is YYREEE (reference sequence). The CDR3 sequence: CASSSDGVNQPQHF.

The chain is built from TRBV29-1 and TRBJ2-7; as DNA is missing, the TRBD1 call by TCRdb cannot be tested. From germline, CDR1 is SQVTM and CDR2 ANQGSEA. CDR3 size: 14 residues. The CDR3 sequence: CSALGQTSSYEQYF.

The chain employs TRBV7-2 and TRBJ2-2; TCRdb's D gene call, TRBD2, goes unchecked for lack of DNA. CDR3 length equals 15 residues. CDR1 is SGHTA, CDR2 FQGNSA, per germline. The CDR3 is CASSLLAGATGELFF.

The chain joins TRBV6-5 to TRBJ2-1; TCRdb's D gene call, TRBD1, goes unchecked for lack of DNA. The CDR3 contains 16 residues. Germline V gene lookup returns CDR1 MNHEY and CDR2 SVGAGI. CDR3 residues: CASSFTEAGAPNEQFF.

This chain connects TRBV7-3 to TRBJ1-1; TCRdb indicates TRBD1, and absent DNA this call remains unverified. There are 16 residues in the CDR3. Germline V gives CDR1 SGHTA, CDR2 FQGTGA. CDR3: CASSTFPGQEGTEAFF.

The chain carries TRBV15 and TRBJ2-3; the D call of TRBD1 rests on TCRdb alone, since no DNA is present to check it. The germline V gene encodes CDR1 LNHNV and CDR2 YYDKDF (reference sequence). The CDR3 has 14 residues. The CDR3 loop is CATSDREMPDTQYF.

The V and J genes are TRBV18 and TRBJ2-1; TCRdb calls TRBD1, which cannot be checked without DNA. The CDR3 loop spans 14 amino acids. In germline, CDR1 is KGHSH, CDR2 LQKENI. The CDR3: CASSRDISYNEQFF.

The V call is TRBV12-3 or TRBV12-4, the J call TRBJ2-3; the TCRdb D gene call, TRBD1, has no DNA to confirm it. The CDR3 consists of 14 residues. Here the CDR3 reads CASSFTGTPDTQYF.